The entry below describes one T cell receptor beta chain. What it binds is unknown. Assay: immunoSEQ multiplex PCR; the TCRdb copy retains only in-frame clones and omits some. The sample includes a few million clones, 85% to 95% of them seen just once. The data derive from a study of shared clonotypes between healthy human individuals. The CDR3 covers 12 residues. V lost 11 bases, J lost 5 bases, and 16 bases lay in between. Germline CDR1 reads SGHTA; CDR2 reads FQGTGA. Each donor was a Caucasian adult residing in Nashville, Tennessee. Study observations and caveats: Non-shared clonotypes showed lower generation probabilities than clonotypes common to all four donors.

Sequences were obtained from naive CD4+ T cells from PBMCs. Subset specified: CD45RA+ positively selected. The source of this sequence is a man younger than 35 in good health. Some clones in this sample may be carry-over from other donors' samples. The J gene is TRBJ2-7, the V gene TRBV7-3; D is perhaps TRBD2 (6 bases). For the CDR3, the DNA is TGTGCCCCCTTGCGGGGCCGCGACGAGCAGTACTTC. Encoded protein: CAPLRGRDEQYF.